The clone carrying this T cell receptor (beta chain) was seen more than once but under ten times. This entry comes from a study of blood T cell repertoires in COVID-19. Study-level information: Spain, Italy and the United States supplied samples that represented acute and convalescent COVID-19. T cells, B-cell-depleted T cells, or PBMCs provided the cDNA or gDNA that served as material.

Per the original data handling: The assay estimated nucleated cells by amplifying reference gene primers. Libraries were prepared by immunoSEQ multiplex PCR; TCRdb keeps only in-frame clonotypes and omits some of them. V and J calls and clone size follow that table, whereas D and trimming were derived from the DNA. The table has just under 150,000 clones, 85% to 90% seen once; the top ten hold 8.5% to 9.5%. Trimming removed 3 bases from V and 3 bases from J, with 12 bases in between. CDR1 is SGDLS, CDR2 YYNGEE, per germline. There are 14 residues in the CDR3. The sequenced sample consisted of peripheral blood. The genes are TRBV9 and TRBJ1-1; a possible D gene is TRBD1 (6 bases). The sequence came from a woman between 45 and 60 years old with active or convalescent COVID-19. The CDR3, as DNA: TGTGCCAGCAGCGCGACACAGGGCTACACTGAAGCTTTCTTT. Its translation is CASSATQGYTEAFF.